Following are 4 T cell receptor beta chains from one sample sequenced in a study of T cell responses to AZD1222 COVID-19 vaccine. Sequencing used immunoSEQ multiplex PCR; TCRdb keeps in-frame clones, though not all of them. The sample has 45,000 to 70,000 clones, around 90% seen once. Material: peripheral blood, obtained 28 days after the second AZD1222 dose. The receptors come from an adult who received the AZD1222 COVID-19 vaccine.

This sequence joins TRBV30 and TRBJ2-6; D may be TRBD1 (5 bases). CDR3 length: 13 residues. Germline assignment: CDR1 GTSNPN and CDR2 SVGIG (reference sequence). V gave up 4 bases and J gave up 2 bases, with 6 bases separating them. The DNA for the CDR3 is TGTGCCTGGATGGGGCCTGGGGCCAACGTCCTGACTTTC. Translation: CAWMGPGANVLTF.

The chain recombines TRBV6-5 with TRBJ2-7, with 8 bases that match TRBD1. The V and J ends lost 0 bases and 5 bases, in that order; junction bases with no gene match: 0. The CDR3 totals 13 residues. From germline, CDR1 is MNHEY and CDR2 SVGAGI. CDR3 coding DNA: TGTGCCAGCAGTTACTCGACAGGGGACGAGCAGTACTTC. This sequence encodes CASSYSTGDEQYF.

The V and J genes are TRBV7-2 and TRBJ1-1, with unresolved D. Germline CDR1 SGHTA, CDR2 FQGNSA. With 2 bases removed from V and 1 base from J, the gap between germline ends came to 8 bases. The CDR3 runs 14 residues. CDR3 DNA: TGTGCCAGCAGCTTATGGTTGAGGAACACTGAAGCTTTCTTT. Its translation: CASSLWLRNTEAFF.

The V and J genes are TRBV5-1 and TRBJ1-6, with TRBD1 matching over 7 bases. Germline-derived CDR1 and CDR2 are SGHRS and YFSETQ. J lost 6 bases, V lost 0 bases, and 3 bases had no gene match. The CDR3 spans 15 residues. The chain's CDR3 is CASSLGQGSNSPLHF. DNA of the CDR3: TGCGCCAGCAGCTTGGGACAGGGCTCTAATTCACCCCTCCACTTT.